The rows below give T cell receptor beta chains drawn from one sample of a study of blood T cell repertoires in COVID-19. The protocol was immunoSEQ multiplex PCR, while the TCRdb copy is restricted to in-frame clones and leaves out a portion. The sample consists of more than 300,000 clones, approximately 87% of them appearing once. Sequenced: PBMCs or T cells enriched from blood (not recorded which). Receptors originate from a man aged 35 to 55 in a cohort exposed to, infected with or recovered from COVID-19 (not recorded which). CDR3s include the opening cysteine and the closing phenylalanine or tryptophan. Fields, in order: J gene, V gene, CDR3 length, D gene, clone size, CDR3 protein, CDR3 DNA. A D gene is named only where the DNA matches it firmly. Expanded clones are given a class, and other clones once, few, many or no size at all.

>TRBJ2-1|TRBV27|13|TRBD1|.
CASGDRGEDEQFF
TGTGCCAGCGGGGACAGGGGGGAGGATGAGCAGTTCTTC
>TRBJ1-2|TRBV3-1/TRBV3-2|14|TRBD1|.
CASSQGQGKYGYTF
TGTGCCAGCAGCCAAGGACAGGGCAAATATGGCTACACCTTC
>TRBJ2-7|TRBV27|13|TRBD2|.
CASSRLAAYEQYF
TGTGCCAGCAGTCGACTAGCGGCCTACGAGCAGTACTTC
>TRBJ1-1|TRBV6-2/TRBV6-3|17|TRBD1|.
CASTPPGQMGGYTEAFF
TGTGCCAGCACCCCTCCGGGACAGATGGGAGGATACACTGAAGCTTTCTTT
>TRBJ2-1|TRBV20-1|13|TRBD2|.
CSASGLAGDEQFF
TGCAGTGCTAGTGGCCTAGCGGGAGATGAGCAGTTCTTC
>TRBJ2-3|TRBV21-1|16|.|few
CASSKVGRELTDTQYF
TGTGCCAGCAGCAAAGTCGGCCGGGAACTCACAGATACGCAGTATTTT
>TRBJ2-7|TRBV6-6|13|.|.
CASSSSPLYEQYF
TGTGCCAGCAGTTCCTCCCCCCTCTACGAGCAGTACTTC
>TRBJ1-3|TRBV7-9|14|.|.
CASDRGRRGNTIYF
TGTGCCAGCGACCGGGGAAGGCGGGGAAACACCATATATTTT
>TRBJ2-1|TRBV7-3|14|TRBD2|.
CASSSSSGNNEQFF
TGTGCCAGCAGCTCCTCTAGCGGGAATAATGAGCAGTTCTTC
>TRBJ2-2|TRBV5-1|15|TRBD2|.
CASSHLREASGELFF
TGCGCCAGCAGCCATTTGCGGGAGGCGTCCGGGGAGCTGTTTTTT
>TRBJ2-6|TRBV3-1/TRBV3-2|17|TRBD2|once
CASSPAGVTTGANVLTF
TGTGCCAGCAGCCCCGCGGGAGTTACTACTGGGGCCAACGTCCTGACTTTC
>TRBJ2-1|TRBV7-9|15|.|once
CASSLDQRPYNEQFF
TGTGCCAGCAGCTTAGATCAGCGACCCTACAATGAGCAGTTCTTC
>TRBJ1-2|TRBV29-1|16|.|.
CSAASLTVPANYGYTF
TGCAGCGCCGCGTCCTTAACAGTCCCGGCTAACTATGGCTACACCTTC
>TRBJ1-1|TRBV5-1|15|TRBD1|once
CASSQSTGVNTEAFF
TGCGCCAGCAGCCAATCCACAGGGGTGAACACTGAAGCTTTCTTT
>TRBJ1-2|TRBV5-4|15|TRBD1|.
CASSQTGGFVYGYTF
TGTGCCAGCAGCCAAACAGGGGGATTTGTCTATGGCTACACCTTC